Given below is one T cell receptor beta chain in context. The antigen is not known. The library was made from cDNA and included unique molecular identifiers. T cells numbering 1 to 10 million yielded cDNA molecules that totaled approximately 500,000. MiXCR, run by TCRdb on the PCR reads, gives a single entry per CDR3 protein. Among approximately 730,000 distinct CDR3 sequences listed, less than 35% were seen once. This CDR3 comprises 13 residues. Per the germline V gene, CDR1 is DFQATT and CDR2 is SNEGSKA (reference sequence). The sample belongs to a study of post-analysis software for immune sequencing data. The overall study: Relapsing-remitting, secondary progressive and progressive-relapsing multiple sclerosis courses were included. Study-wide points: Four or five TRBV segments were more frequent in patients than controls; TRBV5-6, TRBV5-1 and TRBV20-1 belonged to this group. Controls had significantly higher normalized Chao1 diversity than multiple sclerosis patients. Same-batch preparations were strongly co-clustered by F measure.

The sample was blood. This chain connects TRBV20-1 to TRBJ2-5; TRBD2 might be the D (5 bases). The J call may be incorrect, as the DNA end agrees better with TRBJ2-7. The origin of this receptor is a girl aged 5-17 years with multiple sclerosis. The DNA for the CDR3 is TGCAGTGCTCGGGGTCTTGGAGAAAACGAGCAGTACTTC. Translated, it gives CSARGLGENEQYF.